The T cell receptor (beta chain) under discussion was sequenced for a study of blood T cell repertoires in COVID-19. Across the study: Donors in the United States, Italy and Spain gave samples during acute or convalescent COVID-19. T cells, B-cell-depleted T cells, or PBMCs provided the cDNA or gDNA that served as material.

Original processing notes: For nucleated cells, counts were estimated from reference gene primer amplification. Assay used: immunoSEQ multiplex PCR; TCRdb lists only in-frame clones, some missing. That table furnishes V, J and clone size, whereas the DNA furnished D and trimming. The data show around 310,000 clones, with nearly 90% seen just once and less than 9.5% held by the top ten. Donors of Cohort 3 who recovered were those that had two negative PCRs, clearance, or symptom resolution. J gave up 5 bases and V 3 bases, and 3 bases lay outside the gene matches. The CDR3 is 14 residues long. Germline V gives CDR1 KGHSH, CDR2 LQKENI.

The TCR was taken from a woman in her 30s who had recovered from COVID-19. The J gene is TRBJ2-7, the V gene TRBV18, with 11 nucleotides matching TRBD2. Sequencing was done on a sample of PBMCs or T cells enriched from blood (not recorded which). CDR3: CASSPKLAGDEQYF. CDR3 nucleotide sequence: TGTGCCAGCTCACCCAAACTAGCGGGGGACGAGCAGTACTTC.